This is a list of T cell receptor beta chains from one sample in a study of T cell repertoires in cytomegalovirus infection. From the reads, TCRdb called clonotypes with MiXCR, one entry per CDR3 protein. The sample holds a few hundred thousand distinct CDR3 sequences, 9% to 9.5% seen once. The sample was PBMCs. The origin of the receptors is a human donor in good health (CMV status not recorded). Some clones in this sample may be carry-over from other donors' samples. Each CDR3 is given without its conserved first and last residue.

v_call	cdr3_length	cdr3_aa
TRBV7-9	14	ASSAKTGQNTGELF
TRBV7-6	13	ASSSSGTFNYGYT
TRBV12-3/TRBV12-4	13	ASSGTAGVRNEQF
TRBV2	13	ASSMTSGNTGELF
TRBV28	13	ASSTLGTPPYEQY
TRBV7-2	12	ASSLALRGTEAF
TRBV4-3	18	ASSQDPGPPLLPSTDTQY
TRBV28	13	ASSLLGTRDNEQF
TRBV10-3	12	AISDGQLNNEQF
TRBV6-2/TRBV6-3	15	ASSSTRPGQYSYEQY
TRBV28	14	ASSHGTQGLNQPQH
TRBV27	13	ASSPVAGAADTQY
TRBV7-2	13	ASSQNRGLNEKLF
TRBV24-1	11	AASRQSTGELF
TRBV28	12	ASSLRARRRELF
TRBV7-2	13	ASSPPTGLNGELF
TRBV6-6	15	ASSYYRAGDSYNEQF
TRBV28	11	ASNGGIYNEQF
TRBV15	15	ATSFRLAGGSYNEQF
TRBV6-1	12	ASSSGPGRTEAF
TRBV7-2	17	ASSPRVRNRGRAGNTIY
TRBV6-4	12	ASSDGGAGDTQY
TRBV6-5	14	ASSYSLAAGPDTQY
TRBV4-1	15	ASSPGLAVLSSYEQY
TRBV28	13	ASKASGRRINEQF
TRBV12-3/TRBV12-4	14	ASSFASWGGTGELF
TRBV19	13	ASISDRVGNQPQH
TRBV10-3	13	AISDIASEDYGYT
TRBV6-2/TRBV6-3	12	ASKTRQGAQPQH
TRBV4-1	13	ASSQLSGRFETQY
TRBV20-1	13	SARDRGSGRSEQY
TRBV20-1	11	SAGRDLKNIQY
TRBV28	10	ASSPPLAGQF
TRBV2	12	ASSEAGRTYEQY
TRBV24-1	14	ATSDPRPGAGETQY
TRBV27	12	ASSLGPATTEQY
TRBV28	9	AITSGPRQF
TRBV7-2	10	ASSPMYGGEF
TRBV7-9	13	ASRHPWTGSDEQF
TRBV7-2	15	ASSLEFSGLSYNEQF
TRBV11-3	11	ASSWSVNTEAF
TRBV5-6	13	ASSVVWATNTEAF
TRBV6-2/TRBV6-3	13	ASSSPPATNEKLF
TRBV7-9	14	ASSLFRTGGDGELF
TRBV9	10	ASSPFADTQY
TRBV6-2/TRBV6-3	13	ASVQLAGARDEQF
TRBV14	13	ASSPYGARTDTQY
TRBV11-1	12	ASSQDRGSYEQY
TRBV14	15	ASSLGGWGRDPYEQY
TRBV7-9	11	ASSLPRGDGYT
TRBV19	12	ASSIQKHTGELF
TRBV10-3	12	AISESGGQGTQY
TRBV7-6	14	ASSTGGRGRYEKLF
TRBV29-1	9	SVSGAGEAF
TRBV7-2	13	ASSFGTSGRGAQY
TRBV7-3	12	ASSPNGPTDEQF
TRBV7-2	15	ASSLVSSGRKSDTQY